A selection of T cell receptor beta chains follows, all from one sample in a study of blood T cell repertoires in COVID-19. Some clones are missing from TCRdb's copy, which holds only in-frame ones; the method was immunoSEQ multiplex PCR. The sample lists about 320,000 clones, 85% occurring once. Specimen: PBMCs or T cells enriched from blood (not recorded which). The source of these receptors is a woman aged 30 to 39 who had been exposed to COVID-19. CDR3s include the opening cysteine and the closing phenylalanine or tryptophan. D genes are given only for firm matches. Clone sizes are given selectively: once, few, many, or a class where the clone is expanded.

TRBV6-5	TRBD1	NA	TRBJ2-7	CASSSGTARNYEQYF	TGTGCCAGCAGCTCCGGGACAGCGAGAAACTACGAGCAGTACTTC
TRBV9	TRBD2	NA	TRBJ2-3	CASSAGLTDTQYF	TGTGCCAGCAGCGCGGGACTAACAGATACGCAGTATTTT
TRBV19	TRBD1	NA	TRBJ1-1	CASSGGTGGTEAFF	TGTGCCAGTAGTGGAGGGACAGGGGGCACTGAAGCTTTCTTT
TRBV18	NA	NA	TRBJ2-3	CASSPGGGSTDTQYF	TGTGCCAGCTCACCAGGGGGCGGGAGCACAGATACGCAGTATTTT
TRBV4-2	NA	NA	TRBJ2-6	CASSQESFGANVLTF	TGTGCCAGCAGCCAAGAATCCTTTGGGGCCAACGTCCTGACTTTC
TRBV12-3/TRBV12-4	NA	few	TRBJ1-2	CASDSLFYGYTF	TGTGCCAGCGACAGTTTATTCTATGGCTACACCTTC
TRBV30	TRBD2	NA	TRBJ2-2	CAWASRGGSAGELFF	TGTGCCTGGGCCAGCAGAGGCGGGAGTGCCGGGGAGCTGTTTTTT
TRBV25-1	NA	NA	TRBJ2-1	CASSAGDGEQFF	TGTGCCAGCAGTGCAGGGGACGGCGAGCAGTTCTTC
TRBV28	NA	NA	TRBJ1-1	CASSPGLEAFF	TGTGCCAGCAGCCCAGGGCTTGAAGCTTTCTTT
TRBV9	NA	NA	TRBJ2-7	CASSVGTGGEQYF	TGTGCCAGCAGCGTAGGTACTGGCGGCGAGCAGTACTTC
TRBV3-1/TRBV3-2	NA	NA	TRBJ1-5	CASSQDTRENQPQHF	TGTGCCAGCAGCCAAGATACCAGGGAAAATCAGCCCCAGCATTTT
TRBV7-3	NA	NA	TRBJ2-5	CASSLGLAQETQYF	TGTGCCAGCAGCTTAGGACTTGCCCAAGAGACCCAGTACTTC
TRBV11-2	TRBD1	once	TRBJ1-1	CASSNQGGTEAFF	TGTGCCAGCAGCAATCAGGGGGGCACTGAAGCTTTCTTT
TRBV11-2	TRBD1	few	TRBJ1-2	CASSSQGAGGRGYTF	TGTGCCAGCAGCTCACAGGGGGCCGGGGGACGTGGCTACACCTTC
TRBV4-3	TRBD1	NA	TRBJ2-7	CASSQDRDSDYEQYF	TGCGCCAGCAGCCAAGATCGGGACAGTGACTACGAGCAGTACTTC
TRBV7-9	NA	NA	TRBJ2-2	CASSRQGPTNTGELFF	TGTGCCAGCAGCCGCCAGGGGCCTACGAACACCGGGGAGCTGTTTTTT
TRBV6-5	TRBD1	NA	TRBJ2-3	CASSSPDRHTDTQYF	TGTGCCAGCAGTTCCCCGGACAGGCACACAGATACGCAGTATTTT
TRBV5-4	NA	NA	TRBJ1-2	CASSSLSNYGYTF	TGTGCCAGCAGCTCTTTGAGTAACTATGGCTACACCTTC
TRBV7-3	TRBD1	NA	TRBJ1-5	CASSLRGGDQPQHF	TGTGCCAGCAGCTTAAGAGGGGGCGATCAGCCCCAGCATTTT
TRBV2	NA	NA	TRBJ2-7	CASSEVGGGGYEQYF	TGTGCCAGCAGTGAAGTTGGGGGAGGGGGATACGAGCAGTACTTC
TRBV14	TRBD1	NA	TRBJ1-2	CASSHRTGTGYTF	TGTGCCAGCAGCCACAGGACAGGGACTGGCTACACCTTC
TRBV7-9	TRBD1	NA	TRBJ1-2	CASSLARQGSGYTF	TGTGCCAGCAGCTTAGCCAGACAGGGATCTGGCTACACCTTC
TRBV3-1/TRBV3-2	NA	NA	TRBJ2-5	CASSPRGSGKTQYF	TGTGCCAGCAGCCCGCGGGGTTCCGGGAAGACCCAGTACTTC
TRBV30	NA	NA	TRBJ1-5	CAWATENNQPQHF	TGTGCCTGGGCCACAGAAAACAATCAGCCCCAGCATTTT
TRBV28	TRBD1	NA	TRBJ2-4	CASSSPTGGSKNIQYF	TGTGCCAGCAGTTCCCCCACAGGGGGCTCCAAAAACATTCAGTACTTC
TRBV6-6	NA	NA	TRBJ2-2	CASSYSNRATGELFF	TGTGCCAGCAGTTACTCGAACAGGGCCACCGGGGAGCTGTTTTTT
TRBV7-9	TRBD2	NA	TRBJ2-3	CASSRGGGTSGSRTDTQYF	TGTGCCAGCAGCAGGGGGGGCGGTACTAGCGGGAGCCGCACAGATACGCAGTATTTT
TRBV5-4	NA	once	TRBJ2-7	CASSSRETHEQYF	TGTGCCAGCAGCTCCAGGGAAACCCACGAGCAGTACTTC
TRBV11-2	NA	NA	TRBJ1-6	CASSPWNSFYNSPLHF	TGTGCCAGCAGCCCTTGGAACAGCTTTTATAATTCACCCCTCCACTTT
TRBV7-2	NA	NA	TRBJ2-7	CASSSSRRGGEQYF	TGTGCCAGCAGCTCTAGCCGCAGGGGTGGTGAGCAGTACTTC
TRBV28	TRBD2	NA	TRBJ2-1	CASSLLAGVFNEQFF	TGTGCCAGCAGTTTACTCGCGGGAGTGTTCAATGAGCAGTTCTTC
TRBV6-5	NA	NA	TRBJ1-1	CASSRVKGAEAFF	TGTGCCAGCAGTCGCGTTAAGGGGGCTGAAGCTTTCTTT
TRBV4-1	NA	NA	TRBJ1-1	CASSQVGEEAFF	TGCGCCAGCAGCCAAGTGGGAGAGGAAGCTTTCTTT
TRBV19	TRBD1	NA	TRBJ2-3	CASTVTGGQGTQYF	TGTGCCAGTACCGTGACAGGGGGCCAAGGTACGCAGTATTTT
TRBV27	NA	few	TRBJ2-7	CASSSQGRGYEQYF	TGTGCCAGCAGTTCACAGGGACGTGGCTACGAGCAGTACTTC